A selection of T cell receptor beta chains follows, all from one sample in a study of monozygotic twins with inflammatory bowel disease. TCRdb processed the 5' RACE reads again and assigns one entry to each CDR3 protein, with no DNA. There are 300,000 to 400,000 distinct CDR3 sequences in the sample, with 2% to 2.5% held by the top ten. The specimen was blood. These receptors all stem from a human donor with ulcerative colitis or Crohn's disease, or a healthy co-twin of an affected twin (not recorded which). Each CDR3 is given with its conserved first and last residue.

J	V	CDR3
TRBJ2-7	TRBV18	CASSFPGTQHEQYF
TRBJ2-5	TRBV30	CAWTRGLAGAEETQYF
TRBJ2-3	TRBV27	CASSLSKGPDTQYF
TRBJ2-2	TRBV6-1	CASSPGLAGGWSGELFF
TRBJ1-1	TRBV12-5	CASGLRQNTEAFF
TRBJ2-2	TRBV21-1	CASSTKGSPNTGELFF
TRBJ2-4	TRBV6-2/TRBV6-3	CASSPTGQKNIQYF
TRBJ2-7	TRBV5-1	CASSLQGNVYEQYF
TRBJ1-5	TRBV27	CASRRGAYSNQPQHF
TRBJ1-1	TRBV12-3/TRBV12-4	CASSFVLQHTEAFF
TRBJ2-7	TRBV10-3	CAISGTDSSYEQYF
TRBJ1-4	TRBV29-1	CSVGKNEKLFF
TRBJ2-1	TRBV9	CASRPGGLAGEQFF
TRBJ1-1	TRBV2	CASTNRGQGVGDTEAFF
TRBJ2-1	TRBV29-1	CSVEVGVSSYNEQFF
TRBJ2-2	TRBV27	CASSQAPLLGGRAGELFF
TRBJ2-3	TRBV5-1	CAGSPGPGTQYF
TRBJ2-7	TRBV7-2	CASSPILGVSFYEQYF
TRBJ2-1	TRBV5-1	CASRREEVTNEQFF
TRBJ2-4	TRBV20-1	CSAAITEAGAKNIQYF
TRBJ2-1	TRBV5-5	CASSGRVVSDNEQFF
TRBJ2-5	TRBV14	CASSQGGRRAGETQYF
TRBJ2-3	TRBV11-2	CASSRYAGTGRTDTQYF
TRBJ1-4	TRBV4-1	CASSQPGQGLWEKLFF
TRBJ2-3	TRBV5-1	CASSRTSTDTQYF
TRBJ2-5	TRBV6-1	CASRLIRTGQRQETQYF
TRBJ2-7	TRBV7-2	CASSLAVAGVGEQYF
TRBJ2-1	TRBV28	CASKREGYNEQFF
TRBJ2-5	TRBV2	CAGFDTDRETQYF
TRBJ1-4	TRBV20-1	CSARGTPTNEKLFF
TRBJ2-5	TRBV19	CASSIPLAGVETQYF
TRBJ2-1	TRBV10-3	CAISGTSGRSRGNEQFF
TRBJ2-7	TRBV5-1	CASRFTGGATEQYF
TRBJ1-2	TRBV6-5	CASSSTRQGSYGYTF
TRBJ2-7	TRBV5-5	CASSLLYHYEQYF
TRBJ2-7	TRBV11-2	CASSLSGQAYEQYF
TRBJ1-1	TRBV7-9	CASSLDGSRAFF
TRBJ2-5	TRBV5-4	CASSITGTQETQYF